This T cell receptor beta chain stems from a study of T cell changes during pregnancy in multiple sclerosis. The CDR3 spans 14 residues. Per germline, CDR1 LNHDA and CDR2 SQIVND (reference sequence). The V end was cut by 7 bases, the J end by 3 bases, with 15 bases between. Produced via immunoSEQ multiplex PCR; TCRdb's table is partial and in-frame only. This sample has approximately 66,000 clones; around 90% occur once, and the top ten carry approximately 5.7%. Sequencing was performed on CD8+ T cells from peripheral blood mononuclear cells, taken before pregnancy. This rearrangement joins TRBV19 to TRBJ1-2; TRBD1 might be the D (5 bases). This clonotype was obtained from a female donor with multiple sclerosis, enrolled in a pregnancy study. DNA of the CDR3: TGTGCCAGTACAACCCCAGGGTCACACTATGGCTACACCTTC. Protein product: CASTTPGSHYGYTF.